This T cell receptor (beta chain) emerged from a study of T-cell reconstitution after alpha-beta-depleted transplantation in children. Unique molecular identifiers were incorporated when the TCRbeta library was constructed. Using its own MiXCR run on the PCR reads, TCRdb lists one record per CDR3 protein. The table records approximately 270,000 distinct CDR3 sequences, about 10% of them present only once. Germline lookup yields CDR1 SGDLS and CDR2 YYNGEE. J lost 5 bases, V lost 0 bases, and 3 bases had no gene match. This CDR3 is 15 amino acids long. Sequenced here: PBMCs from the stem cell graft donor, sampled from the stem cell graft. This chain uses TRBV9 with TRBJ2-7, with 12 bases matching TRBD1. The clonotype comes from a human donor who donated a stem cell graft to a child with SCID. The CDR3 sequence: CASSVAGTGGNEQYF. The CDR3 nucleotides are TGTGCCAGCAGCGTAGCCGGGACAGGGGGCAACGAGCAGTACTTC.